What follows are 31 T cell receptor beta chains derived from one specimen sequenced in a study of T cell responses to AZD1222 COVID-19 vaccine. Only in-frame clones appear in the TCRdb table, and some are missing; sequencing was by immunoSEQ multiplex PCR. The table has some 79,000 clones, 75% to 90% seen once. Sample: peripheral blood, taken 28 days after the second AZD1222 dose. These receptors originate from an adult who received the AZD1222 COVID-19 vaccine.

The gene calls are TRBV12-3 or TRBV12-4 and TRBJ1-2; D perhaps matches TRBD1 (6 bases). The CDR3 contains 13 residues. V lost 5 bases and J lost 2, with 9 bases in between. CDR3 sequence (DNA): TGTGCCAGCAGTGAAGACAGGAACTATGGCTACACCTTC. Translating gives CASSEDRNYGYTF.

This clone was detected only once. The rearrangement uses TRBV18 and TRBJ1-1; D not certain. V dropped 3 bases and J dropped 2 bases, with 10 bases sitting between them. This CDR3 region has 14 residues. CDR1 and CDR2 from the germline V gene are KGHSH and LQKENI. CDR3 nucleotides: TGTGCCAGCTCACCGGGAGTCACCAACACTGAAGCTTTCTTT. This codes for CASSPGVTNTEAFF.

The CDR3 DNA reads TGCGCCAGCAGTGAGGGTTATAGCACAGATACGCAGTATTTT. This translates into CASSEGYSTDTQYF. The genes are TRBV10-1 and TRBJ2-3; D is unresolved. This CDR3 has 14 residues. V lost 2 bases and J lost 0, with 6 bases in between. Germline V gene data show CDR1 as WNHNN and CDR2 as SYGVQD (reference sequence).

This chain joins TRBV9 and TRBJ2-1, with unresolved D. Between the trimmed V and J ends, which lost 4 bases and 7 bases, there was a span of 6 bases. The CDR3 is 11 amino acids. Germline lookup yields CDR1 SGDLS and CDR2 YYNGEE. CDR3 sequence reads: CASSLFNEQFF. CDR3 bases: TGTGCCAGCAGCCTTTTTAATGAGCAGTTCTTC.

A few counts support this clone. The rearrangement links TRBV5-8 to TRBJ1-3; D is possibly TRBD1 (6 bases). From germline, CDR1 is SGHTS and CDR2 YDEGEE. This CDR3 spans 15 amino acids. V was shortened by 5 bases and J by 0 bases, with 12 bases between the two germline ends. The DNA for the CDR3 is TGTGCCAGCAGGAGAACAGGGAGCTCTGGAAACACCATATATTTT. Translating gives CASRRTGSSGNTIYF.

The genes are TRBV7-2 and TRBJ2-2, with D perhaps matching TRBD2 (6 bases). Germline V CDR1 and CDR2: SGHTA, FQGNSA. The V and J ends lost 2 bases and 6 bases respectively, with 13 bases between them. This CDR3 is 15 amino acids long. The CDR3 DNA is TGTGCCAGCAGCTTATCGTCTAGGAGGGCCGGGGAGCTGTTTTTT. This codes for CASSLSSRRAGELFF.

This clone was observed a single time. The chain links TRBV7-3 to TRBJ2-7; D unresolved. V was trimmed by 0 bases and J by 2 bases, leaving 11 bases between them. The length of the CDR3 is 15 residues. CDR1 is SGHTA and CDR2 is FQGTGA in the germline V gene. As DNA, the CDR3 is TGTGCCAGCAGCTTAACGCCCGGTTTTACCTACGAGCAGTACTTC. The encoded protein is CASSLTPGFTYEQYF.

V usage is TRBV19 and J usage is TRBJ1-2; 7 bases agree with TRBD1. The germline V gene has CDR1 LNHDA and CDR2 SQIVND (reference sequence). CDR3 length: 12 amino acids. With V trimmed by 9 bases and J by 8 bases, 9 bases remained unmatched. The CDR3 coding sequence is TGTGCCAGCAAACGACAGGGCTTGGGCTACACCTTC. This translates into CASKRQGLGYTF.

The V and J genes are TRBV28 and TRBJ1-4, with D maybe TRBD1 (5 bases). CDR1 and CDR2 (germline): MDHEN, SYDVKM. The CDR3 is 15 amino acids. Trimming shortened V by 4 bases and J by 8 bases, and 17 bases separated the two germline ends. For the CDR3, the DNA is TGTGCCAGCAGTTCCCCGGGACTAATAGGGGAAAAACTGTTTTTT. Translated, it gives CASSSPGLIGEKLFF.

V is TRBV6-5 and J is TRBJ2-5, with TRBD1 matching 12 bases. This CDR3 region has 15 residues. V lost 6 bases, J lost 5 bases, and 7 bases stayed unmatched. CDR1 and CDR2 from the germline V gene are MNHEY and SVGAGI. The CDR3 nucleotides read TGTGCCAGCAGGAGAGCCGGGACAGGGGGCGAGACCCAGTACTTC. This encodes CASRRAGTGGETQYF.

The V and J genes are TRBV9 and TRBJ2-7; 8 bases line up with TRBD1. The germline CDR1 and CDR2 sequences are SGDLS and YYNGEE. Trimming took 3 bases from V and 0 from J; bases not matched to a gene: 8. The CDR3 has 16 residues. The CDR3 region is CASSAQAGGLSYEQYF. The CDR3 bases are TGTGCCAGCAGCGCACAGGCAGGGGGCCTCTCCTACGAGCAGTACTTC.

This chain connects TRBV5-4 to TRBJ1-1; perhaps TRBD1 as D (6 bases). With 3 bases removed from V and 6 bases from J, the gap between germline ends came to 18 bases. CDR1 is SGHNT, CDR2 YYREEE, per germline (reference sequence). CDR3 length: 15 amino acids. CDR3: CASSSGEGRYAEAFF. The CDR3 DNA sequence: TGTGCCAGCAGCTCAGGGGAGGGGAGGTACGCTGAAGCTTTCTTT. Variable domain in full (rest from reference TRBV5-4 and TRBJ1-1): ETGVTQSPTHLIKTRGQQVTLRCSSQSGHNTVSWYQQALGQGPQFIFQYYREEENGRGNFPPRFSGLQFPNYSSELNVNALELDDSALYLCASSSGEGRYAEAFFGQGTRLTVV.

This rearrangement joins TRBV30 to TRBJ1-5; possible D gene TRBD1, 6 bases. CDR3 length equals 14 residues. Germline CDR1 is GTSNPN and CDR2 is SVGIG (reference sequence). Trimming removed 0 bases from V and 6 bases from J, with 12 bases in between. CDR3 region: CAWSVGRGFQPQHF. For the CDR3, the DNA is TGTGCCTGGAGTGTAGGCAGGGGATTTCAGCCCCAGCATTTT.

The V call is TRBV19, the J call TRBJ2-1, with a tentative D call TRBD1 (6 bases). Trimming cost V 8 bases and J 3 bases, with 11 bases left between them. The CDR3 consists of 13 residues. Per the germline V gene, CDR1 is LNHDA and CDR2 is SQIVND (reference sequence). The DNA for the CDR3 is TGTGCCAGTCACAGGGTCGGCTACAATGAGCAGTTCTTC. This translates into CASHRVGYNEQFF. The full variable domain, rest sourced from reference TRBV19 and TRBJ2-1, is DGGITQSPKYLFRKEGQNVTLSCEQNLNHDAMYWYRQDPGQGLRLIYYSQIVNDFQKGDIAEGYSVSREKKESFPLTVTSAQKNPTAFYLCASHRVGYNEQFFGPGTRLTVL.

The chain joins TRBV6-5 to TRBJ1-1; no firm D call. Germline-derived CDR1 and CDR2 are MNHEY and SVGAGI. Trimming shortened V by 6 bases and J by 3 bases, and 8 bases separated the two germline ends. The CDR3 runs 12 residues. The CDR3 region is CASRDPDTEAFF. CDR3 in DNA: TGTGCCAGCAGAGACCCTGACACTGAAGCTTTCTTT.

This chain connects TRBV11-3 to TRBJ1-2; a weak D match, TRBD1 (5 bases). Germline CDR1 SGHNT, CDR2 YENEEA. There are 15 residues in the CDR3. Deletions cut 2 bases from V and 5 bases from J, with 15 bases between. The CDR3 sequence is CASSLSRFGHYGYTF. The CDR3 coding sequence is TGTGCCAGCAGCTTAAGCCGTTTTGGACATTATGGCTACACCTTC. Full variable domain (rest looked up from reference TRBV11-3 and TRBJ1-2): EAGVVQSPRYKIIEKKQPVAFWCNPISGHNTLYWYLQNLGQGPELLIRYENEEAVDDSQLPKDRFSAERLKGVDSTLKIQPAELGDSAVYLCASSLSRFGHYGYTFGSGTRLTVV.

This sequence joins TRBV28 and TRBJ1-1; D is ambiguous. The germline V and J ends were trimmed by 1 base and 1 base, with 4 bases remaining between them. The CDR3 contains 13 residues. Looked up from germline, CDR1 is MDHEN and CDR2 is SYDVKM. CDR3 protein: CASSLSGNTEAFF. CDR3 in DNA: TGTGCCAGCAGTTTATCAGGGAACACTGAAGCTTTCTTT.

This clone was counted a few times. This sequence joins TRBV12-3 or TRBV12-4 and TRBJ2-7, with D perhaps being TRBD1 or TRBD2 (6 bases each). The CDR3 has 13 amino acids. Trimming removed 8 bases from V and 6 bases from J, with 17 bases in between. The CDR3 sequence is CASHMGGAREQYF. The DNA for the CDR3 is TGTGCCAGCCACATGGGGGGCGCTCGCGAGCAGTACTTC.

Written as DNA, the CDR3 is TGTGCCAGCAGCCCTGTCATGAGGTTCCGGGAAAAACTGTTTTTT. Protein: CASSPVMRFREKLFF. The V gene is TRBV7-6, the J gene TRBJ1-4; D gene unclear. V dropped 5 bases and J dropped 8 bases, with 18 bases sitting between them. Per the germline V gene, CDR1 is SGHVS and CDR2 is FNYEAQ. This CDR3 has 15 residues.

The chain joins TRBV5-6 to TRBJ2-7, with D tentatively TRBD2 (6 bases). V was clipped by 2 bases and J by 7 bases, with 16 bases between them. Germline CDR1 SGHDT, CDR2 YYEEEE. The CDR3 has 14 amino acids. Here the CDR3 reads CASSFVGGSREQYV. CDR3 nucleotide sequence: TGTGCCAGCAGCTTTGTCGGGGGATCTAGAGAGCAGTACGTC.

In nucleotides, the CDR3 is TGTGCCAGCAGCTTAGCCCCCCCCCAGCCCCAGCATTTT. Translated: CASSLAPPQPQHF. This rearrangement joins TRBV7-2 to TRBJ1-5; D is ambiguous. This CDR3 comprises 13 residues. CDR1 is SGHTA, CDR2 FQGNSA, per germline. The V end was cut by 0 bases, the J end by 7 bases, with 7 bases between.

This chain connects TRBV19 to TRBJ1-5; D not certain. Germline lookup yields CDR1 LNHDA and CDR2 SQIVND (reference sequence). V lost 1 base and J lost 0, with 7 bases in between. This CDR3 is 15 amino acids long. The CDR3 sequence: CASSIGGYSNQPQHF. The CDR3 region has the DNA TGTGCCAGTAGTATAGGAGGGTATAGCAATCAGCCCCAGCATTTT.

The chain has TRBV7-9 and TRBJ1-2, with TRBD1 matching 10 bases. Germline CDR1 is SEHNR and CDR2 is FQNEAQ (reference sequence). The J segment lost 8 bases and the V segment lost 3 bases, leaving 12 bases of the junction unmatched. This CDR3 is built from 16 residues. The CDR3 DNA reads TGTGCCAGCAGCTTCTTAACCGGGACAGGGGTAAGGGGCTACACCTTC. Amino acids: CASSFLTGTGVRGYTF.

This chain connects TRBV3-1 (or the pseudogene TRBV3-2) to TRBJ2-3, with TRBD2 matching over 9 bases. J gave up 5 bases and V 1 base, and 13 bases lay outside the gene matches. From germline, CDR1 is LGHDT and CDR2 YNNKEL (reference sequence). CDR3 length: 18 amino acids. CDR3 residues: CASSQGIGSLAGRDTQYF. The CDR3 coding sequence is TGTGCCAGCAGCCAAGGAATCGGGAGCCTAGCGGGGAGAGATACGCAGTATTTT.

The gene calls are TRBV29-1 and TRBJ1-4; D is possibly TRBD1 (5 bases). This CDR3 contains 15 residues. V lost 4 bases and J lost 7, with 19 bases in between. Germline V gives CDR1 SQVTM, CDR2 ANQGSEA. CDR3 DNA sequence: TGCAGCGTTGGGGGATCCGGCAGGGATGGTGAAAAACTGTTTTTT. It encodes CSVGGSGRDGEKLFF. Filled out from reference TRBV29-1 and TRBJ1-4, the complete variable domain reads SAVISQKPSRDICQRGTSLTIQCQVDSQVTMMFWYRQQPGQSLTLIATANQGSEATYESGFVIDKFPISRPNLTFSTLTVSNMSPEDSSIYLCSVGGSGRDGEKLFFGSGTQLSVL.

This clone appeared a single time. The V call is TRBV5-1, the J call TRBJ2-3; the D gene could be TRBD1 or TRBD2 (6 bases each). The germline V gene encodes CDR1 SGHRS and CDR2 YFSETQ. The CDR3 loop spans 14 amino acids. V was pared by 4 bases and J by 4 bases, with 13 bases between. The CDR3, as DNA: TGCGCCAGCAGCCCCGGGGGCTCTGCAGATACGCAGTATTTT. This sequence encodes CASSPGGSADTQYF.

The chain links TRBV10-3 to TRBJ2-1; D gene unclear. V gave up 6 bases and J gave up 0 bases, with 9 bases separating them. The germline gives CDR1 ENHRY, CDR2 SYGVKD. There are 14 residues in the CDR3. The CDR3 nucleotides read TGTGCCATCAGGAACGGCAGCTCCTACAATGAGCAGTTCTTC. Residues: CAIRNGSSYNEQFF.

This clone was seen a handful of times. The V call is TRBV19, the J call TRBJ1-5; D is unresolved. CDR3 length: 13 residues. Trimming took off 3 bases at V and 4 bases at J, with 7 bases between the two ends. Germline V gene lookup returns CDR1 LNHDA and CDR2 SQIVND (reference sequence). The DNA of the CDR3 is TGTGCCAGTAGTATTACCCGGAATCAGCCCCAGCATTTT. Translation: CASSITRNQPQHF.

This clone was counted a few times. The chain has TRBV12-5 and TRBJ1-1; D may be TRBD1 (5 bases). Germline lookup yields CDR1 LGHNT and CDR2 FRNRAP. This CDR3 spans 16 amino acids. V gave up 0 bases and J gave up 4 bases, with 15 bases separating them. CDR3 in amino acids: CASGLVRSGGSTEAFF. Here the CDR3 DNA reads TGTGCTAGTGGTTTGGTACGGAGTGGGGGGAGCACTGAAGCTTTCTTT.

The DNA of the CDR3 is TGTGCCAGCAGCCAACAGGGGATTCAAGGCTACACCTTC. Amino acids: CASSQQGIQGYTF. The rearrangement joins TRBV28 to TRBJ1-2, with 7 positions matching TRBD1. The V segment lost 6 bases and the J segment 8 bases; nucleotides outside the gene matches: 9. The CDR3 spans 13 residues. In germline, CDR1 is MDHEN, CDR2 SYDVKM.

This chain uses TRBV6-5 with TRBJ1-2; D remains unclear. The germline V gene has CDR1 MNHEY and CDR2 SVGAGI. Between the trimmed V and J ends, which lost 2 bases and 7 bases, there was a span of 11 bases. The CDR3 extends over 13 amino acids. The CDR3 DNA sequence: TGTGCCAGCAGTTACCAAGGACTAAGTGGCTACACCTTC. Translating it yields CASSYQGLSGYTF.